A single T cell receptor beta chain is shown here with its context. The antigen is unknown. The data were obtained in a study of vaccination and CD4 T cells after COVID-19. Study background: There were six male and four female convalescents, and two of them were Hispanic.

Treatment specified: approximately 11-day PBMC culture with coronavirus spike peptide pools or control peptides (ViraFEST assay). The trim removed 4 bases at V and 8 bases at J, leaving 11 bases unmatched. The CDR3 extends over 16 amino acids. Sequenced with the Oncomine TCR Beta short-read assay was DNA taken from cultured CD4+ T cells. TCRdb reanalysed the PCR reads using MiXCR and keeps one entry per CDR3 protein. The sample holds some 20,000 distinct CDR3 sequences, under 55% seen once. The V call is TRBV12-3 or TRBV12-4, the J call TRBJ1-5; 10 nucleotides align to TRBD1. The sequence derives from a human donor who had recovered from COVID-19. The sample was CD4+ T cells from blood, cultured in vitro, taken before SARS-CoV-2 vaccination. The CDR3 region has the DNA TGTGCCAGCAGTTCTGGACATTCGGGACAGGGGAAGCCCCAGCATTTT. Its protein product is CASSSGHSGQGKPQHF.